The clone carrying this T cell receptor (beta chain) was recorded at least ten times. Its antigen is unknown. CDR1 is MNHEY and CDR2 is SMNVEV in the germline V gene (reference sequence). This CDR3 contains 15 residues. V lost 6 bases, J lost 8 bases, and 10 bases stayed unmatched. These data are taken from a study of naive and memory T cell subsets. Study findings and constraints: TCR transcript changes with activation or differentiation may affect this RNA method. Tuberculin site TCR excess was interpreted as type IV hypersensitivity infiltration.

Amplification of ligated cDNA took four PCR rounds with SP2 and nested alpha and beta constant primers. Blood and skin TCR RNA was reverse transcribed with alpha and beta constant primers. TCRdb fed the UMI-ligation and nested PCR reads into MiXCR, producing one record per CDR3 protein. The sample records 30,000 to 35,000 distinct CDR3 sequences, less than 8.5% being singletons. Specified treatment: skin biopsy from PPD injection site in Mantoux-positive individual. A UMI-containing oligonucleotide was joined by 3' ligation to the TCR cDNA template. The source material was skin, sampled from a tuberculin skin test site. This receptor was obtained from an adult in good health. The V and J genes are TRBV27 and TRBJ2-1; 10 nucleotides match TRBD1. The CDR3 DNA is TGTGCCAGCAGGGCCCCGGGACAGGGGACGGATGAGCAGTTCTTC. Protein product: CASRAPGQGTDEQFF.